A single sample is the source of the 28 T cell receptor beta chains below, sequenced in a study of blood T cell repertoires in COVID-19. The repertoire was sequenced with immunoSEQ multiplex PCR; TCRdb's copy has only in-frame clones and lacks some. The repertoire holds around 94,000 clones, with approximately 84% as singletons. Sequencing was carried out using peripheral blood. Every receptor here comes from a human donor in a cohort sampled during active COVID-19.

This clone came up a few times. The chain links TRBV4-1 to TRBJ1-5; 8 bases line up with TRBD1. V lost 6 bases, J lost 7 bases, and 11 bases stayed unmatched. Germline V gene data show CDR1 as MGHRA and CDR2 as YSYEKL. This CDR3 spans 15 amino acids. The CDR3 DNA is TGCGCCAGCAGGCATGACTACAGGGGGGGCCAGCCCCAGCATTTT. Its protein is CASRHDYRGGQPQHF.

The chain recombines TRBV19 with TRBJ2-1, with TRBD1 matching over 7 bases. Per germline, CDR1 LNHDA and CDR2 SQIVND (reference sequence). J gave up 0 bases and V 5 bases, and 7 bases lay outside the gene matches. CDR3 length equals 16 residues. CDR3 nucleotides: TGTGCCAGTAGTCCACCGACAGGGACCTCCTACAATGAGCAGTTCTTC. Translated: CASSPPTGTSYNEQFF.

This chain joins TRBV5-1 and TRBJ1-1; 8 positions agree with TRBD1. Germline trimming cut 4 bases from V and 1 base from J; bases unmatched to any gene: 3. Per the germline V gene, CDR1 is SGHRS and CDR2 is YFSETQ. CDR3 size: 14 residues. CDR3 amino acids: CASSPGTGNTEAFF. CDR3 bases: TGCGCCAGCAGCCCTGGGACAGGGAACACTGAAGCTTTCTTT.

The chain couples TRBV27 to TRBJ2-3, with no clear D. Per germline, CDR1 MNHEY and CDR2 SMNVEV (reference sequence). V was shortened by 2 bases and J by 0 bases, with 9 bases between the two germline ends. The CDR3 has 15 residues. The DNA for the CDR3 is TGTGCCAGCAGTTTAGGCGGATTTAGCACAGATACGCAGTATTTT. Protein product: CASSLGGFSTDTQYF.

The chain is built from TRBV2 and TRBJ1-6; D call uncertain. Germline values: CDR1 SNHLY, CDR2 FYNNEI. The V end was cut by 3 bases, the J end by 9 bases, with 12 bases between. CDR3 length equals 14 residues. In nucleotides, the CDR3 is TGTGCCAGCAGTGATATCAGGTCTATTTCACCCCTCCACTTT. Translated, it gives CASSDIRSISPLHF.

The V and J genes are TRBV9 and TRBJ2-5, with 12 bases fitting TRBD2. The V segment lost 0 bases and the J segment 2 bases; nucleotides outside the gene matches: 5. From germline, CDR1 is SGDLS and CDR2 YYNGEE. The length of the CDR3 is 17 residues. CDR3 loop: CASSVGASGGDQETQYF. CDR3 nucleotides: TGTGCCAGCAGCGTAGGAGCTAGCGGGGGGGATCAAGAGACCCAGTACTTC.

The chain links TRBV4-1 to TRBJ1-1, with D unclear. The CDR3 runs to 13 residues. V gave up 0 bases and J gave up 7 bases, with 9 bases separating them. Germline loops: CDR1 MGHRA, CDR2 YSYEKL. The CDR3 sequence: CASSQDREFEAFF. CDR3 bases: TGCGCCAGCAGCCAAGATCGCGAGTTTGAAGCTTTCTTT.

The chain joins TRBV13 to TRBJ1-1, with 10 bases lining up with TRBD1. Germline CDR1 and CDR2: PRHDT and FYEKMQ (reference sequence). V shed 4 bases, J shed 0 bases, and the junction held 8 bases outside the gene matches. The CDR3 contains 17 residues. The CDR3 bases are TGTGCCAGCAGCTCACGGGACAGGGGACTAATGAACACTGAAGCTTTCTTT. It specifies CASSSRDRGLMNTEAFF. Full variable domain (remainder filled in from reference TRBV13 and TRBJ1-1): AAGVIQSPRHLIKEKRETATLKCYPIPRHDTVYWYQQGPGQDPQFLISFYEKMQSDKGSIPDRFSAQQFSDYHSELNMSSLELGDSALYFCASSSRDRGLMNTEAFFGQGTRLTVV.

The chain recombines TRBV5-5 with TRBJ1-6; D call uncertain. The CDR3 runs 15 residues. V dropped 2 bases and J dropped 0 bases, with 6 bases sitting between them. Germline V lookup: CDR1 SGHKS, CDR2 YYEKEE (reference sequence). The CDR3 spells CASSFGSSYNSPLHF. In DNA, the CDR3 is TGTGCCAGCAGCTTCGGGAGCTCCTATAATTCACCCCTCCACTTT.

The genes are TRBV5-1 and TRBJ1-1, with 7 bases fitting TRBD1. CDR1 and CDR2 from the germline V gene are SGHRS and YFSETQ. Trimming removed 3 bases from V and 6 bases from J; junction bases left unmatched: 5. The CDR3 length is 13 residues. CDR3 in amino acids: CASSSNRGSEAFF. The CDR3 DNA is TGCGCCAGCAGCTCGAACAGGGGCTCTGAAGCTTTCTTT.

The CDR3 DNA reads TGTGCCAGCAGCTTAGTCTGGTATTCTTCGGGGGAGACCCAGTACTTC. This gives the protein CASSLVWYSSGETQYF. The V and J genes are TRBV11-3 and TRBJ2-5, with a weak D call TRBD2 (5 bases). Trimming took off 1 base at V and 5 bases at J, with 17 bases between the two ends. Germline assignment: CDR1 SGHNT and CDR2 YENEEA. The CDR3 spans 16 residues.

The rearrangement joins TRBV12-3 or TRBV12-4 to TRBJ1-5; the D is unclear. The CDR3 is 13 amino acids. The V and J ends lost 6 bases and 5 bases respectively, with 11 bases between them. CDR3 sequence reads: CASSDDGDQPQHF. The DNA for the CDR3 is TGTGCCAGCAGCGATGACGGGGATCAGCCCCAGCATTTT.

The genes are TRBV5-6 and TRBJ1-1, with a weak D call TRBD1 (5 bases). This CDR3 has 14 amino acids. V lost 4 bases to trimming and J lost 7 bases, with 17 bases between them. Germline CDR1 reads SGHDT; CDR2 reads YYEEEE. DNA for the CDR3: TGTGCCAGCAGCCCCCCGGGGGGGGAGGGTGAAGCTTTCTTT. Encoded protein: CASSPPGGEGEAFF.

J is TRBJ1-5 and V is TRBV5-1, with 10 bases lining up with TRBD1. In germline, CDR1 is SGHRS, CDR2 YFSETQ. The V gene end was trimmed by 0 bases and the J gene end by 2 bases; junction bases not matched to a gene: 2. This CDR3 has 16 residues. This CDR3 reads CASSLDGTGGNQPQHF. Here the CDR3 DNA reads TGCGCCAGCAGCTTGGATGGGACAGGGGGCAATCAGCCCCAGCATTTT.

The chain recombines TRBV19 with TRBJ1-2; a weak D match, TRBD1 (6 bases). There are 15 residues in the CDR3. V was shortened by 5 bases and J by 3 bases, with 16 bases between the two germline ends. CDR1 LNHDA and CDR2 SQIVND come from the germline V gene (reference sequence). CDR3 DNA: TGTGCCAGTAGTCCGGGGGGCGCGACCTACTATGGCTACACCTTC. Translating gives CASSPGGATYYGYTF.

The J gene is TRBJ2-3, the V gene TRBV19, with a tentative D call TRBD2 (7 bases). This CDR3 region has 15 residues. V lost 0 bases, J lost 4 bases, and 11 bases lay in between. CDR1 and CDR2 from the germline V gene are LNHDA and SQIVND (reference sequence). CDR3 region: CASSIDRGAADTQYF. CDR3 bases: TGTGCCAGTAGTATAGATCGGGGGGCCGCAGATACGCAGTATTTT.

The rearrangement uses TRBV6-6 and TRBJ2-5; D not resolved. The V end lost 0 bases, the J end lost 3 bases, and 8 bases lay between the germline ends. CDR3 size: 14 residues. Per the germline V gene, CDR1 is MNHNY and CDR2 is SVGAGI (reference sequence). The CDR3 loop is CASSYSGAKETQYF. CDR3 nucleotides: TGTGCCAGCAGTTACTCCGGAGCCAAAGAGACCCAGTACTTC.

This chain connects TRBV5-6 to TRBJ1-2; tentative D call: TRBD1 (6 bases). In germline, CDR1 is SGHDT, CDR2 YYEEEE. The V end was cut by 5 bases, the J end by 4 bases, with 24 bases between. CDR3 length: 17 residues. CDR3 residues: CASRLGGGLVGFYGYTF. The CDR3 DNA reads TGTGCCAGCAGGTTAGGTGGGGGCCTCGTAGGATTCTATGGCTACACCTTC.

This sequence joins TRBV3-1 (or the pseudogene TRBV3-2) and TRBJ2-1, with TRBD2 matching over 9 bases. Germline CDR1 reads LGHDT; CDR2 reads YNNKEL (reference sequence). The CDR3 has 18 amino acids. V lost 2 bases, J lost 8 bases, and 16 bases stayed unmatched. CDR3 region: CASSQRSFLRGGVDEQFF. The CDR3 DNA is TGTGCCAGCAGCCAAAGGAGCTTTTTGCGCGGGGGGGTGGATGAGCAGTTCTTC.

The chain combines TRBV6-5 with TRBJ1-1; 7 bases are shared with TRBD1. J gave up 2 bases and V 7 bases, and 7 bases lay outside the gene matches. This CDR3 is built from 14 residues. Germline CDR1 MNHEY, CDR2 SVGAGI. The DNA of the CDR3 is TGTGCCAGCAAAAACAACAGGGGAAACACTGAAGCTTTCTTT. Translating it yields CASKNNRGNTEAFF.

The sample holds one count of this clone. V is TRBV5-6 and J is TRBJ2-3; TRBD2 is a possible D gene (6 bases). Germline loops: CDR1 SGHDT, CDR2 YYEEEE. CDR3 length: 15 amino acids. V lost 5 bases to trimming and J lost 5 bases, with 18 bases between them. The CDR3 here is CASRSGLPGVDTQYF. The CDR3 nucleotides read TGTGCCAGCAGATCGGGCCTCCCGGGGGTAGATACGCAGTATTTT.

This clone was seen a single time. V usage is TRBV27 and J usage is TRBJ2-1; 8 nucleotides agree with TRBD1. Trimming cost V 3 bases and J 4 bases; bases outside gene matches: 2. Germline V lookup: CDR1 MNHEY, CDR2 SMNVEV (reference sequence). This CDR3 has 14 residues. CDR3 bases: TGTGCCAGCAGTTTTACAGGGGGATACAATGAGCAGTTCTTC. The encoded protein is CASSFTGGYNEQFF.

This clone was detected once. The V gene is TRBV15, the J gene TRBJ2-4; D is unclear. This CDR3 region has 13 residues. V lost 5 bases, J lost 1 base, and 6 bases lay in between. CDR1 and CDR2 (germline): LNHNV, YYDKDF (reference sequence). In nucleotides, the CDR3 is TGTGCCACCAGCCCCGGGGCCAAAAACATTCAGTACTTC. Protein product: CATSPGAKNIQYF.

This clone was observed once. Germline and junction disagree at one end, which may indicate a read error. The chain carries TRBV18 and TRBJ1-1; 7 bases agree with TRBD1. Germline V gene lookup returns CDR1 KGHSH and CDR2 LQKENI. This CDR3 is 13 amino acids long. The CDR3 nucleotides read TGTGCCCGCTCACCAAGCGCGACAGGGGAAGCTTTCTTT. This translates into CARSPSATGEAFF.

This chain links TRBV5-1 with TRBJ2-2, with TRBD1 matching over 9 bases. Germline V lookup: CDR1 SGHRS, CDR2 YFSETQ. V was pared by 6 bases and J by 4 bases, with 7 bases of the junction left unmatched. This CDR3 has 15 amino acids. The DNA for the CDR3 is TGCGCCAGCACGGGGACAGGGAAACTCACCGGGGAGCTGTTTTTT. Translating gives CASTGTGKLTGELFF.

The CDR3 is CASTVIIDTGELFF. CDR3 DNA: TGCGCCAGCACGGTGATCATCGACACCGGGGAGCTGTTTTTT. This rearrangement joins TRBV10-2 to TRBJ2-2, with unresolved D. V dropped 7 bases and J dropped 3 bases, with 12 bases sitting between them. Germline assignment: CDR1 WSHSY and CDR2 SAAADI. The CDR3 length is 14 residues.

The V and J genes are TRBV15 and TRBJ2-3; 16 bases align to TRBD2. Unmatched junction bases numbered 15, after V lost 3 bases and J lost 0 bases. The germline gives CDR1 LNHNV, CDR2 YYDKDF (reference sequence). The CDR3 totals 22 residues. CDR3 nucleotides: TGTGCCACCAGCAGGGATACCCTGGGACTAGCGGGGGGGAGCTTTAGCACAGATACGCAGTATTTT. Protein: CATSRDTLGLAGGSFSTDTQYF.

The chain joins TRBV18 to TRBJ1-5; TRBD1 might be the D (5 bases). The CDR3 contains 14 residues. Germline lookup yields CDR1 KGHSH and CDR2 LQKENI. V was trimmed by 4 bases and J by 1 base, leaving 8 bases between them. The CDR3 is CASSLGGSNQPQHF. The CDR3 coding sequence is TGTGCCAGCTCACTCGGGGGAAGCAATCAGCCCCAGCATTTT.